The 12 T cell receptor beta chains reported below all come from one sample, sequenced in a study of blood T cell repertoires in COVID-19. Here immunoSEQ multiplex PCR was the method, and the copy in TCRdb shows in-frame clones only, minus some. The table has roughly 150,000 clones, under 90% seen once; the top ten hold over 0.5%. The sequencing sample was made of peripheral blood. These receptor sequences come from a man aged 55-75 years with acute or convalescent COVID-19.

The chain carries TRBV7-6 and TRBJ1-3, with 9 bases fitting TRBD1. Germline V gene sequence: CDR1 SGHVS, CDR2 FNYEAQ. The CDR3 length is 15 residues. V lost 1 base, J lost 4 bases, and 2 bases stayed unmatched. This chain's CDR3 is CASSLGTGEGNTIYF. The CDR3 nucleotides are TGTGCCAGCAGCTTAGGGACAGGGGAAGGAAACACCATATATTTT.

The chain has TRBV5-1 and TRBJ2-1; 13 positions match TRBD2. CDR3 length: 16 amino acids. Germline trimming cut 3 bases from V and 0 bases from J; bases unmatched to any gene: 0. Germline assignment: CDR1 SGHRS and CDR2 YFSETQ. CDR3 protein: CASSWTSGSSYNEQFF. CDR3 DNA: TGCGCCAGCAGCTGGACTAGCGGGAGCTCCTACAATGAGCAGTTCTTC.

The rearrangement links TRBV18 to TRBJ2-2; 9 bases fit TRBD1. Germline V CDR1 and CDR2: KGHSH, LQKENI. V lost 5 bases and J lost 1; bases outside the gene matches: 5. This CDR3 contains 16 residues. CDR3 in DNA: TGTGCCAGCTCAACCGGGACAGGGAAGAACACCGGGGAGCTGTTTTTT. As protein: CASSTGTGKNTGELFF.

The chain couples TRBV30 to TRBJ2-7, with 7 bases matching TRBD1. Germline values: CDR1 GTSNPN, CDR2 SVGIG (reference sequence). The CDR3 is 14 amino acids. V dropped 2 bases and J dropped 5; count of bases not matched to a gene: 9. The CDR3 reads CAWSLGQGDHEQYF. As DNA, the CDR3 is TGTGCCTGGAGTCTGGGGCAGGGGGACCACGAGCAGTACTTC.

This sequence joins TRBV28 and TRBJ1-5; D not certain. This CDR3 region has 15 residues. The V gene lost 6 bases and the J gene lost 2 bases, with 14 bases spanning the gap. In germline, CDR1 is MDHEN, CDR2 SYDVKM. The CDR3 reads CASSRPGAGNQPQHF. Here the CDR3 DNA reads TGTGCCAGCAGCCGCCCGGGTGCGGGCAATCAGCCCCAGCATTTT.

V is TRBV19 and J is TRBJ1-4; D may be TRBD1 (5 bases). The CDR3 has 15 residues. V lost 4 bases, J lost 8 bases, and 17 bases lay in between. CDR1 and CDR2 (germline): LNHDA, SQIVND (reference sequence). The CDR3, as DNA: TGTGCCAGTAGTACGGGGGGGAGCAGACGAGAAAAACTGTTTTTT. It encodes CASSTGGSRREKLFF. Based on the CDR3 plus reference TRBV19 and TRBJ1-4, the full variable domain is DGGITQSPKYLFRKEGQNVTLSCEQNLNHDAMYWYRQDPGQGLRLIYYSQIVNDFQKGDIAEGYSVSREKKESFPLTVTSAQKNPTAFYLCASSTGGSRREKLFFGSGTQLSVL.

The chain is built from TRBV24-1 and TRBJ1-6; a possible D gene is TRBD1 (5 bases). V dropped 7 bases and J dropped 7 bases, with 13 bases sitting between them. Looked up from germline, CDR1 is KGHDR and CDR2 is SFDVKD. The CDR3 runs to 14 residues. In DNA, the CDR3 is TGTGCCACCAGGAGACTTGGGGGGAATTCACCCCTCCACTTT. Translation: CATRRLGGNSPLHF.

This chain uses TRBV3-1 (or the pseudogene TRBV3-2) with TRBJ1-4; unclear D gene. The germline gives CDR1 LGHDT, CDR2 YNNKEL (reference sequence). The CDR3 length is 13 residues. Trimming shortened V by 5 bases and J by 5 bases, and 9 bases separated the two germline ends. Written as DNA, the CDR3 is TGTGCCAGCAGCGGCCGGGGAAATGAAAAACTGTTTTTT. This sequence encodes CASSGRGNEKLFF.

The V and J genes are TRBV7-9 and TRBJ1-1, with no clear D. V was cut by 3 bases and J by 1 base, with 6 bases left in between. CDR3 length: 13 amino acids. The germline CDR1 and CDR2 sequences are SEHNR and FQNEAQ (reference sequence). The CDR3 DNA is TGTGCCAGCAGCTTCTCAGGGAACACTGAAGCTTTCTTT. Amino acids: CASSFSGNTEAFF.

The chain combines TRBV6-5 with TRBJ1-4; D uncertain. Between the trimmed V and J ends, which lost 8 bases and 8 bases, there was a span of 18 bases. CDR1 and CDR2 from the germline V gene are MNHEY and SVGAGI. CDR3 length: 14 residues. The CDR3 spells CASRLKGMGEKLFF. CDR3 DNA: TGTGCCAGCCGACTAAAGGGAATGGGAGAAAAACTGTTTTTT.

V and J are TRBV9 and TRBJ2-7; tentative D call: TRBD1 (5 bases). The ends were cut back, 4 bases at V and 6 bases at J, with 14 bases in the middle. This CDR3 region has 13 residues. Per the germline V gene, CDR1 is SGDLS and CDR2 is YYNGEE. The CDR3 DNA follows: TGTGCCAGCAGCCCCTCAGGGCTCTCCGAGCAGTACTTC. Translation gives CASSPSGLSEQYF. Full variable domain (outside the CDR3, taken from reference TRBV9 and TRBJ2-7): DSGVTQTPKHLITATGQRVTLRCSPRSGDLSVYWYQQSLDQGLQFLIQYYNGEERAKGNILERFSAQQFPDLHSELNLSSLELGDSALYFCASSPSGLSEQYFGPGTRLTVT.

The chain recombines TRBV18 with TRBJ2-2; 10 bases map to TRBD1. CDR3 length: 17 residues. From germline, CDR1 is KGHSH and CDR2 LQKENI. V lost 0 bases and J lost 3; bases outside the gene matches: 4. The CDR3 DNA reads TGTGCCAGCTCACCACCGACAGGGGGCGTCGACACCGGGGAGCTGTTTTTT. Its protein is CASSPPTGGVDTGELFF.